This T cell receptor beta chain was found in a study of blood T cell repertoires in COVID-19. Germline V gives CDR1 SGHRS, CDR2 YFSETQ. Trimming shortened V by 0 bases and J by 8 bases, and 11 bases separated the two germline ends. The CDR3 loop spans 13 amino acids. The assay was immunoSEQ multiplex PCR, and TCRdb's table has in-frame clones only and misses some. Altogether roughly 350,000 clones are present, about nine tenths being singletons, with the ten largest covering just under 6.5%. V usage is TRBV5-1 and J usage is TRBJ2-5; D uncertain. The receptor was derived from a woman aged 45 to 65 with COVID-19, enrolled during active disease. The specimen was peripheral blood. CDR3 in amino acids: CASSLGIRSTQYF. As DNA, the CDR3 is TGCGCCAGCAGCTTGGGGATACGGAGCACCCAGTACTTC.